Below are 16 T cell receptor beta chains sequenced from a single sample in a study of T cells in localized non-small cell lung cancer. Libraries were prepared by immunoSEQ multiplex PCR; TCRdb keeps only in-frame clonotypes and omits some of them. The table records 30,000 to 40,000 clones, approximately 84% of them present only once. Sample: peripheral blood, taken before any cancer treatment. The receptors shown here come from a man aged 40 to 70 with stage I lung adenocarcinoma.

CDR3 amino acids: CASSLGGGPYNEQFF. DNA of the CDR3: TGTGCCAGCAGCTTAGGGGGAGGCCCCTACAATGAGCAGTTCTTC. The chain recombines TRBV7-9 with TRBJ2-1; D is perhaps TRBD2 (6 bases). This CDR3 has 15 residues. CDR1 is SEHNR, CDR2 FQNEAQ, per germline (reference sequence). Trimming left V 1 base short and J 2 bases short, with 9 bases between.

The chain employs TRBV29-1 and TRBJ1-2; TRBD1 is a possible D gene (6 bases). The germline V gene encodes CDR1 SQVTM and CDR2 ANQGSEA. Trimming cost V 2 bases and J 8 bases, with 15 bases left between them. The CDR3 runs to 13 residues. CDR3 sequence reads: CSVERGQGLGYTF. The CDR3 DNA reads TGCAGCGTTGAAAGAGGGCAGGGGTTGGGCTACACCTTC.

This clone has a handful of counts. This sequence joins TRBV30 and TRBJ2-1, with D perhaps matching TRBD1 or TRBD2 (5 bases each). Germline V gene data show CDR1 as GTSNPN and CDR2 as SVGIG (reference sequence). The CDR3 runs to 13 residues. V gave up 1 base and J gave up 8 bases, with 12 bases separating them. The CDR3 DNA follows: TGTGCCTGGAGTGCGGACTCCAGGGATGAGCAGTTCTTC. Its translation: CAWSADSRDEQFF.

The V call is TRBV7-9, the J call TRBJ1-2; possibly TRBD1 for D (5 bases). The CDR3 contains 13 residues. With 1 base removed from V and 8 bases from J, the gap between germline ends came to 11 bases. CDR1 SEHNR and CDR2 FQNEAQ come from the germline V gene (reference sequence). As DNA, the CDR3 is TGTGCCAGCAGCTTAGAGGGGAGCGGGGGCTACACCTTC. Residues: CASSLEGSGGYTF.

The chain combines TRBV27 with TRBJ1-2; 7 bases are shared with TRBD1. CDR1 is MNHEY and CDR2 is SMNVEV in the germline V gene (reference sequence). With 5 bases clipped from V and 7 bases from J, the junction kept 19 bases outside the gene matches. The CDR3 length is 17 residues. The CDR3 loop is CASSLTFPGQTSGGYTF. The DNA for the CDR3 is TGTGCCAGCAGTCTAACATTCCCGGGACAGACTTCGGGTGGCTACACCTTC.

The chain uses TRBV27 and TRBJ2-3; 9 positions agree with TRBD2. CDR1 is MNHEY and CDR2 is SMNVEV in the germline V gene (reference sequence). Losses at the gene ends were 4 bases for V and 6 bases for J; bases not matched to a gene: 8. The CDR3 is 15 residues long. The CDR3, as DNA: TGTGCCAGCAGTTCGGGTAGCGGGAGATTGGATACGCAGTATTTT. It translates to CASSSGSGRLDTQYF.

The genes are TRBV10-3 and TRBJ1-2, with 9 bases aligning to TRBD1. Germline assignment: CDR1 ENHRY and CDR2 SYGVKD. The junction had 19 bases not matched to a gene; V was cut back by 11 bases and J by 6 bases. The CDR3 has 16 residues. CDR3 in DNA: TGTGCCGTGACGAACGGGGACAGGGCGATGAGCGATGGCTACACCTTC. Protein product: CAVTNGDRAMSDGYTF.

The chain recombines TRBV7-9 with TRBJ2-1, with TRBD1 as a possible D gene (5 bases). Trimming removed 4 bases from V and 8 bases from J, with 9 bases in between. In germline, CDR1 is SEHNR, CDR2 FQNEAQ (reference sequence). CDR3 size: 12 residues. CDR3 region: CASSWGVDEQFF. The CDR3 region has the DNA TGTGCCAGCAGCTGGGGCGTGGATGAGCAGTTCTTC.

The V and J genes are TRBV19 and TRBJ2-1; D is perhaps TRBD2 (6 bases). The V end was cut by 1 base, the J end by 4 bases, with 11 bases between. The CDR3 is made up of 15 amino acids. Germline V CDR1 and CDR2: LNHDA, SQIVND (reference sequence). CDR3 amino acids: CASSIGAGPYNEQFF. The CDR3, as DNA: TGTGCCAGTAGTATAGGTGCGGGGCCGTACAATGAGCAGTTCTTC.

The gene calls are TRBV7-8 and TRBJ2-3; tentatively, D is TRBD1 (6 bases). This CDR3 is built from 13 residues. CDR1 is SGHVS and CDR2 is FQNEAQ in the germline V gene. V lost 4 bases and J 6 bases, leaving 11 bases between the germline ends. The CDR3 coding sequence is TGTGCCAGCAGCTACTCTGGACAGGATACGCAGTATTTT. It specifies CASSYSGQDTQYF.

This clone was observed a handful of times. This rearrangement joins TRBV12-2 to TRBJ1-1; TRBD1 was called by the table and not checked on the DNA. TRBV12-2 is noted as a pseudogene. The CDR3 covers 21 residues. The DNA for the CDR3 is TGTGCAAGTCGCGAGCCCCCCCTGGCAAACAGGATCTTAAACATGAACACTGAAGCTTTCTTT. It is translated as CASREPPLANRILNMNTEAFF.

The chain combines TRBV5-1 with TRBJ1-5, with D uncertain. CDR3 length: 15 amino acids. In germline, CDR1 is SGHRS, CDR2 YFSETQ. Between the trimmed V and J ends, which lost 4 bases and 0 bases, there was a span of 11 bases. The CDR3 sequence is CASSLTGYSNQPQHF. DNA of the CDR3: TGCGCCAGCAGCCTGACGGGTTATAGCAATCAGCCCCAGCATTTT.

The V and J genes are TRBV7-9 and TRBJ2-1; TRBD2 agrees at 9 bases. V shed 3 bases, J shed 10 bases, and the junction held 10 bases outside the gene matches. This CDR3 has 15 amino acids. CDR1 SEHNR and CDR2 FQNEAQ come from the germline V gene (reference sequence). The CDR3 region is CASSFLPSGTSEQFF. Here the CDR3 DNA reads TGTGCCAGCAGCTTTTTGCCTAGCGGGACCAGCGAGCAGTTCTTC.

The chain joins TRBV5-1 to TRBJ2-7; D is unresolved. Trimming took 0 bases from V and 2 from J, leaving 12 bases between them. CDR1 and CDR2 (germline): SGHRS, YFSETQ. The CDR3 covers 15 residues. Here the CDR3 reads CASSLDGETTYEQYF. The CDR3 DNA follows: TGCGCCAGCAGCTTGGATGGGGAAACAACCTACGAGCAGTACTTC.

The J gene is TRBJ2-1, the V gene TRBV19, with D maybe TRBD2 (5 bases). Trimming removed 11 bases from V and 1 base from J, with 6 bases in between. From germline, CDR1 is LNHDA and CDR2 SQIVND (reference sequence). The CDR3 runs to 11 residues. The CDR3 DNA reads as TGTGCCGGAGGATCCTACAATGAGCAGTTCTTC. Translation gives CAGGSYNEQFF.

This sequence joins TRBV5-1 and TRBJ2-3, with D unclear. CDR3 size: 13 residues. Trimming removed 5 bases from V and 2 bases from J, with 9 bases in between. Germline CDR1 reads SGHRS; CDR2 reads YFSETQ. The CDR3 loop is CASRTAPTDTQYF. In nucleotides, the CDR3 is TGCGCCAGCAGAACGGCTCCCACAGATACGCAGTATTTT.